This T cell receptor beta chain was recorded in a study of control samples from healthy donors and cancer patients. Sequencing used immunoSEQ multiplex PCR; TCRdb keeps in-frame clones, though not all of them. The sample has 150,000 to 200,000 clones; under 96% are singletons. Germline CDR1 is SGHDT and CDR2 is YYEEEE. V was trimmed by 4 bases and J by 6 bases, leaving 8 bases between them. This CDR3 is 11 amino acids long. V usage is TRBV5-6 and J usage is TRBJ2-7; D gene unclear. Material: blood. The clonotype comes from a woman between 25 and 40 years old in good health. CDR3 in DNA: TGTGCCAGCAGCATTAGCCGCGAGCAGTACTTC. Translated: CASSISREQYF.